Many counts were recorded for the clone carrying this T cell receptor (beta chain). The CDR3 has 13 residues. Germline CDR1 reads LNHDA; CDR2 reads SQIVND (reference sequence). Trimming cost V 9 bases and J 2 bases; bases outside gene matches: 5. These data come from a study of T cells after yellow fever vaccination. Each CDR3 protein is one row after TCRdb ran MiXCR on the 5' RACE reads. The sample carries roughly 520,000 distinct CDR3 sequences, less than 25% recorded once. This TCR was recovered from a man between 18 and 29 years old who received the YFV17D yellow fever vaccine. The rearrangement uses TRBV19 and TRBJ2-7, with 9 bases identical to TRBD1. Sequences were derived from PBMCs, sampled roughly 20 days after the first yellow fever vaccination. The CDR3 loop reads CASRDREAYEQYF. In nucleotides, the CDR3 is TGTGCCAGCCGGGACAGGGAAGCCTACGAGCAGTACTTC. The full variable domain, with the rest looked up from reference TRBV19 and TRBJ2-7, is DGGITQSPKYLFRKEGQNVTLSCEQNLNHDAMYWYRQDPGQGLRLIYYSQIVNDFQKGDIAEGYSVSREKKESFPLTVTSAQKNPTAFYLCASRDREAYEQYFGPGTRLTVT.